This TCR beta chain was found in a study of T-cell memory formation after mild COVID-19. Study information: Clusters of TCRs were largely donor specific.

Overall study results and limits: Chiefly within CM and EM were the contracting CD4+ clones; CD8+ ones were within EMRA. Later expanders leaned CD4+, whereas day 15 to 85 contracting clones were balanced CD4/CD8. SARS-CoV-2 specificity was not confirmed for second-wave clones peaking on day 37.

Concerning this clonotype: What it recognizes is unknown.

The CDR3 has 13 amino acids. Germline V lookup: CDR1 SGHTA, CDR2 FQGNSA. Trimming shortened V by 3 bases and J by 3 bases, and 8 bases separated the two germline ends. TCRdb called the 5' RACE reads again in MiXCR, with one record for every CDR3 protein. The sample records hundreds of thousands of distinct CDR3 sequences, around a sixth being singletons. V is TRBV7-2 and J is TRBJ1-1; TRBD1 is a possible D gene (6 bases). Material for sequencing was PBMCs or a T cell subset sorted from them (not recorded which). The sequence came from a young man who had mild COVID-19 (a few samples of this study predate the infection). Cell type and time point are not known. CDR3 coding DNA: TGTGCCAGCAGCTTCCACAGGGACACTGAAGCTTTCTTT. This translates into CASSFHRDTEAFF.